A single sample is the source of the 19 T cell receptor beta chains below, sequenced in a study of T cell responses to AZD1222 COVID-19 vaccine. Generated by immunoSEQ multiplex PCR, the TCRdb table keeps only in-frame clones and is missing some. Of 120,000 or so clones in the sample, 88% are singletons; the top ten hold about 7.9%. Sequenced material: peripheral blood, taken on day 0 of AZD1222 vaccination. Every receptor here comes from an adult in good health.

This chain joins TRBV5-4 and TRBJ2-7, with TRBD1 matching over 7 bases. This CDR3 contains 14 residues. From germline, CDR1 is SGHNT and CDR2 YYREEE (reference sequence). The V gene end was trimmed by 3 bases and the J gene end by 3 bases; junction bases not matched to a gene: 6. CDR3 DNA: TGTGCCAGCAGCTCCCAGGACAGGAACTACGAGCAGTACTTC. This gives the protein CASSSQDRNYEQYF. The whole variable domain, filled in from reference TRBV5-4 and TRBJ2-7, reads ETGVTQSPTHLIKTRGQQVTLRCSSQSGHNTVSWYQQALGQGPQFIFQYYREEENGRGNFPPRFSGLQFPNYSSELNVNALELDDSALYLCASSSQDRNYEQYFGPGTRLTVT.

The V and J genes are TRBV18 and TRBJ2-7; D not resolved. Germline CDR1 is KGHSH and CDR2 is LQKENI. The V end lost 2 bases, the J end lost 3 bases, and 5 bases lay between the germline ends. This CDR3 region has 12 residues. CDR3 in DNA: TGTGCCAGCTCACCAAACGTCTACGAGCAGTACTTC. Translating it yields CASSPNVYEQYF.

The V call is TRBV19, the J call TRBJ2-5, with TRBD2 identical over 7 bases. Germline-derived CDR1 and CDR2 are LNHDA and SQIVND (reference sequence). CDR3 length equals 16 residues. Unmatched junction bases numbered 14, after V lost 5 bases and J lost 5 bases. The CDR3 reads CASSGSSRGSRETQYF. The CDR3 DNA reads as TGTGCCAGTAGTGGCAGTTCGCGGGGGAGCCGCGAGACCCAGTACTTC.

V gene TRBV30 combines with J gene TRBJ2-3; TRBD2 might be the D (6 bases). The length of the CDR3 is 16 residues. Germline lookup yields CDR1 GTSNPN and CDR2 SVGIG (reference sequence). The ends were cut back, 4 bases at V and 2 bases at J, with 19 bases in the middle. The CDR3: CAWMRRGAVNTDTQYF. In nucleotides, the CDR3 is TGTGCCTGGATGAGGAGGGGAGCGGTAAACACAGATACGCAGTATTTT. Drawing the rest from reference TRBV30 and TRBJ2-3, the complete variable domain is SQTIHQWPATLVQPVGSPLSLECTVEGTSNPNLYWYRQAAGRGLQLLFYSVGIGQISSEVPQNLSASRPQDRQFILSSKKLLLSDSGFYLCAWMRRGAVNTDTQYFGPGTRLTVL.

The V gene is TRBV7-2, the J gene TRBJ2-1, with 8 bases identical to TRBD2. The CDR3 has 15 residues. Unmatched junction bases numbered 4, after V lost 2 bases and J lost 4 bases. CDR1 and CDR2 (germline): SGHTA, FQGNSA. In nucleotides, the CDR3 is TGTGCCAGCAGCTTACTAGCGGGCGGGTACAATGAGCAGTTCTTC. Encoded protein: CASSLLAGGYNEQFF.

This clone was counted between two and nine times. The chain couples TRBV18 to TRBJ2-1, with D maybe TRBD2 (6 bases). This CDR3 region has 16 residues. Germline lookup yields CDR1 KGHSH and CDR2 LQKENI. V was trimmed by 3 bases and J by 1 base, leaving 13 bases between them. CDR3 amino acids: CASSPPNLASYNEQFF. CDR3 coding DNA: TGTGCCAGCTCACCTCCTAATCTAGCGTCCTACAATGAGCAGTTCTTC.

The V call is TRBV29-1, the J call TRBJ2-7; D assignment may be TRBD1 or TRBD2 (6 bases each). Germline V CDR1 and CDR2: SQVTM, ANQGSEA. Trimming pared 6 bases from V and 3 bases from J, leaving 15 bases between. CDR3 length: 13 residues. In DNA form, the CDR3 reads TGCAGCGTGATTCCGGGGGCCGTCTACGAGCAGTACTTC. Its protein is CSVIPGAVYEQYF.

The V call is TRBV7-9, the J call TRBJ2-1; D is perhaps TRBD2 (5 bases). V was pared by 5 bases and J by 13 bases, with 15 bases between. Germline CDR1 reads SEHNR; CDR2 reads FQNEAQ (reference sequence). The CDR3 covers 12 residues. The CDR3, as DNA: TGTGCCAGCAGCCCGGGCCTAGAGGGCCAGTTCTTC. Residues: CASSPGLEGQFF.

The V call is TRBV14, the J call TRBJ2-3, with 9 nucleotides matching TRBD2. This CDR3 region has 13 residues. Germline V gene lookup returns CDR1 SGHDN and CDR2 FVKESK. The junction had 3 bases not matched to a gene; V was cut back by 1 base and J by 10 bases. CDR3 nucleotides: TGTGCCAGCAGCCAAGTCGCGGGAGGGGCGCAGTATTTT. Protein: CASSQVAGGAQYF. Full variable domain (outside the CDR3, taken from reference TRBV14 and TRBJ2-3): EAGVTQFPSHSVIEKGQTVTLRCDPISGHDNLYWYRRVMGKEIKFLLHFVKESKQDESGMPNNRFLAERTGGTYSTLKVQPAELEDSGVYFCASSQVAGGAQYFGPGTRLTVL.

The V call is TRBV7-8, the J call TRBJ2-7; D might be TRBD2 (5 bases). This CDR3 region has 16 residues. Per germline, CDR1 SGHVS and CDR2 FQNEAQ. V gave up 5 bases and J gave up 0 bases, with 17 bases separating them. CDR3 sequence (DNA): TGTGCCAGCAGCCCTGGCGCGGGCGGTTTCTCCTACGAGCAGTACTTC. This gives the protein CASSPGAGGFSYEQYF.

This sequence joins TRBV6-6 and TRBJ1-1; D not certain. In germline, CDR1 is MNHNY, CDR2 SVGAGI (reference sequence). The CDR3 is 14 residues long. Trimming cost V 0 bases and J 1 base, with 6 bases left between them. The CDR3 sequence: CASSYSTGNTEAFF. In DNA, the CDR3 is TGTGCCAGCAGTTACTCCACGGGGAACACTGAAGCTTTCTTT.

The chain's CDR3 is CASSLGNGAGVRNEQFF. For the CDR3, the DNA is TGTGCCAGCAGCTTAGGAAACGGGGCAGGCGTCCGAAATGAGCAGTTCTTC. This sequence joins TRBV7-9 and TRBJ2-1, with D possibly called TRBD1 or TRBD2 (5 bases each). This CDR3 contains 17 residues. Between the trimmed V and J ends, which lost 1 base and 7 bases, there was a span of 20 bases. Germline CDR1 and CDR2: SEHNR and FQNEAQ (reference sequence).

The chain combines TRBV7-2 with TRBJ1-5; 7 bases align to TRBD1. CDR3 length: 16 residues. Per germline, CDR1 SGHTA and CDR2 FQGNSA. Unmatched junction bases numbered 5, after V lost 1 base and J lost 2 bases. CDR3 loop: CASSLVGGSGNQPQHF. In DNA, the CDR3 is TGTGCCAGCAGCTTAGTAGGGGGCAGTGGCAATCAGCCCCAGCATTTT.

The V gene is TRBV4-1, the J gene TRBJ1-5, with D uncertain. The V gene's germline CDR1 is MGHRA and CDR2 YSYEKL. The V end lost 1 base, the J end lost 3 bases, and 7 bases lay between the germline ends. The CDR3 is 14 amino acids. This chain's CDR3 is CASSQGGYNQPQHF. CDR3 in DNA: TGCGCCAGCAGCCAAGGCGGTTACAATCAGCCCCAGCATTTT.

The chain combines TRBV18 with TRBJ1-1; D ambiguous. The germline CDR1 and CDR2 sequences are KGHSH and LQKENI. Trimming pared 4 bases from V and 0 bases from J, leaving 9 bases between. The CDR3 spans 14 residues. In DNA, the CDR3 is TGTGCCAGCTCACGGGTTTCCATGAACACTGAAGCTTTCTTT. Translated, it gives CASSRVSMNTEAFF.

J is TRBJ1-2 and V is TRBV6-5, with TRBD1 identical over 7 bases. Trimming cost V 7 bases and J 2 bases; bases outside gene matches: 7. The germline CDR1 and CDR2 sequences are MNHEY and SVGAGI. The CDR3 is 14 residues long. CDR3 residues: CASKEGAFNYGYTF. CDR3 sequence (DNA): TGTGCCAGCAAAGAGGGGGCGTTCAACTATGGCTACACCTTC.

This clone was counted a single time. The V and J genes are TRBV7-9 and TRBJ2-7; TRBD1 matches 7 bases. This CDR3 spans 13 amino acids. The J segment lost 6 bases and the V segment lost 8 bases, leaving 10 bases of the junction unmatched. Germline-derived CDR1 and CDR2 are SEHNR and FQNEAQ (reference sequence). CDR3 protein: CASGRDRSSEQYF. For the CDR3, the DNA is TGTGCCAGCGGCAGGGACAGATCTTCCGAGCAGTACTTC.

This chain uses TRBV5-4 with TRBJ1-4; 9 bases agree with TRBD1. The length of the CDR3 is 14 residues. Losses at the gene ends were 4 bases for V and 8 bases for J; bases not matched to a gene: 6. Germline lookup yields CDR1 SGHNT and CDR2 YYREEE (reference sequence). The chain's CDR3 is CASSPGTGLEKLFF. In DNA form, the CDR3 reads TGTGCCAGCAGCCCCGGGACAGGGTTAGAAAAACTGTTTTTT.

This clone was seen only once. The V call is TRBV10-3, the J call TRBJ2-7, with 7 bases identical to TRBD1. The ends lost 5 bases at V and 2 bases at J; junction bases unmatched: 9. CDR1 and CDR2 from the germline V gene are ENHRY and SYGVKD. The CDR3 is made up of 15 amino acids. The CDR3 protein is CAISQPRGTTYEQYF. The CDR3 DNA reads as TGTGCCATCAGTCAACCCAGGGGGACCACCTACGAGCAGTACTTC.